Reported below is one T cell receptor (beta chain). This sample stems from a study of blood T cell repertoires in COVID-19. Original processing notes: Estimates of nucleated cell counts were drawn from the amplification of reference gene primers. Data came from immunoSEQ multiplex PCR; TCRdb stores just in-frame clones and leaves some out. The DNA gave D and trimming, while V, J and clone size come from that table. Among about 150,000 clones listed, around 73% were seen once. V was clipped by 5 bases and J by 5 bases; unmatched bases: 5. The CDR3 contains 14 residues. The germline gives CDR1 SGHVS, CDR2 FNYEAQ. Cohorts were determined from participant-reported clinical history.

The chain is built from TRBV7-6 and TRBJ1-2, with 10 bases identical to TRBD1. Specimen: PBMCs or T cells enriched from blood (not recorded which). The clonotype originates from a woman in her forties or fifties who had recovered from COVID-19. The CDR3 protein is CASSPVGQGYGYTF. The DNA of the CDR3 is TGTGCCAGCAGCCCAGTGGGACAGGGGTATGGCTACACCTTC.